This T cell receptor beta chain was documented in a study of regulatory T cells in long-lasting Graves disease. This clonotype was seen ten or more times. Libraries of TCR beta came from iRepertoire HTBI primers plus Arm-PCR of CDR3 regions. In TCRdb, the multiplex PCR reads were re-called with MiXCR into one record per CDR3 protein. The sample includes approximately 490,000 distinct CDR3 sequences, around 16% of them seen just once. Germline CDR1 reads SGHNT; CDR2 reads YENEEA. The V gene lost 6 bases and the J gene lost 6 bases, with 8 bases spanning the gap. The length of the CDR3 is 12 residues. Noted time point: newly diagnosed GD, antithyroid drugs for less than 3 months. Researchers made the TCR library from RNA that was extracted from PBMCs. This sample also belongs to another study, concerning T cells in Graves' hyperthyroidism and ophthalmopathy.

Here the sequenced sample was peripheral blood mononuclear cells (PBMCs), taken at new diagnosis, from a patient treated with antithyroid drugs. The V and J genes are TRBV11-3 and TRBJ2-2; D is perhaps TRBD1 (5 bases). The receptor was derived from a man between 40 and 49 years old with Graves disease. The CDR3 nucleotides read TGTGCCAGCAGACCAGGGCCCGGGGAGCTGTTTTTT. Residues: CASRPGPGELFF. Filled out from reference TRBV11-3 and TRBJ2-2, the complete variable domain reads EAGVVQSPRYKIIEKKQPVAFWCNPISGHNTLYWYLQNLGQGPELLIRYENEEAVDDSQLPKDRFSAERLKGVDSTLKIQPAELGDSAVYLCASRPGPGELFFGEGSRLTVL.